This TCR beta chain is drawn from a study of post-analysis software for immune sequencing data. The overall study: In terms of disease course, relapsing-remitting, secondary progressive and progressive-relapsing multiple sclerosis were included.

V was trimmed by 4 bases and J by 1 base, leaving 10 bases between them. The CDR3 is 14 residues long. CDR1 is SGHKS, CDR2 YYEKEE, per germline (reference sequence). Carried by the TCR beta cDNA libraries were unique molecular identifiers. About 540,000 cDNA molecules were obtained from roughly 0.93 to 9.6 million T cells. MiXCR was run by TCRdb on the PCR reads, yielding one entry per CDR3 protein. The sample consists of hundreds of thousands of distinct CDR3 sequences, 44% of them appearing once. Regarding the study as a whole: With TRBV5-6, TRBV5-1 and TRBV20-1 included, about 5 TRBV segments were more frequent in patients than in controls. Those samples that were prepared in the same batch co-clustered strongly by F measure. A significant reduction in normalized Chao1 diversity was observed in multiple sclerosis patients versus controls.

With respect to this clonotype: Its antigen remains unknown.

The receptor comes from a girl aged 5-17 years with multiple sclerosis. Material for sequencing was blood. The chain employs TRBV5-5 and TRBJ2-3; D is undetermined. CDR3 amino acids: CASSPVQGTDTQYF. The CDR3 DNA reads as TGTGCCAGCAGCCCCGTCCAGGGCACAGATACGCAGTATTTT.